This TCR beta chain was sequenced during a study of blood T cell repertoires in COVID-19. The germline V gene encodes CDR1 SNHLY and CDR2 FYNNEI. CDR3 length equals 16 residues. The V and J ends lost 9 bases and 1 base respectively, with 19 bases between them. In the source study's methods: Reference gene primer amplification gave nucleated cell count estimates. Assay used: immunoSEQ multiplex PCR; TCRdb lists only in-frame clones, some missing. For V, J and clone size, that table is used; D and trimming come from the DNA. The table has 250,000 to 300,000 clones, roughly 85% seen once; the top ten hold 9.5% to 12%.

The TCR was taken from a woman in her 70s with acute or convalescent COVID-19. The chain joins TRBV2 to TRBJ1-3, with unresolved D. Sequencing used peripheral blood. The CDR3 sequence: CASTARSATSGNTIYF. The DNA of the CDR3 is TGTGCCAGTACCGCAAGGAGCGCAACTTCTGGAAACACCATATATTTT.